A selection of T cell receptor beta chains follows, all from one sample in a study of blood T cells in healthy people across ages. TCRdb used MiXCR to reprocess the 5' RACE reads, holding one entry per CDR3 protein. The sample contains approximately 1.5 million distinct CDR3 sequences, 34% of which appear only once. Sequenced input: blood. All receptors derive from a woman in her twenties or thirties in good health. Both conserved end residues are part of each CDR3. A D gene is named only where the DNA matches it firmly. Clone sizes are given selectively: once, few, many, or a class where the clone is expanded.

J: TRBJ2-7
V: TRBV6-5
D: TRBD1
size: .
CDR3: CASSYDRDYEQYF
DNA: TGTGCCAGCAGTTACGACAGGGACTACGAGCAGTACTTC

J: TRBJ2-2
V: TRBV25-1
D: .
size: .
CDR3: CASSETAGTYTGELFF
DNA: TGTGCCAGCAGTGAAACGGCGGGAACGTACACCGGGGAGCTGTTTTTT

J: TRBJ2-1
V: TRBV7-3
D: TRBD1
size: .
CDR3: CASSLGTGEQFF
DNA: TGTGCCAGCAGCTTAGGGACAGGTGAGCAGTTCTTC

J: TRBJ2-5
V: TRBV6-2/TRBV6-3
D: TRBD2
size: .
CDR3: CASSQVAGTPLPQETQYF
DNA: TGTGCCAGCAGTCAGGTAGCGGGGACCCCCCTACCTCAAGAGACCCAGTACTTC

J: TRBJ1-1
V: TRBV25-1
D: .
size: .
CDR3: CASSEYEGGRGEAFF
DNA: TGTGCCAGCAGTGAATATGAGGGGGGCCGAGGTGAAGCTTTCTTT

J: TRBJ1-4
V: TRBV7-6
D: TRBD1
size: .
CDR3: CASSPSDRATEELFF
DNA: TGTGCCAGCAGTCCATCGGACAGGGCGACTGAAGAACTGTTTTTT

J: TRBJ2-3
V: TRBV10-3
D: TRBD2
size: .
CDR3: CAISSMTSEDRDTQYF
DNA: TGTGCCATCAGTTCTATGACTAGCGAGGATAGGGATACGCAGTATTTT

J: TRBJ1-1
V: TRBV5-1
D: .
size: .
CDR3: CASSLAGGWGRPEAFF
DNA: TGCGCCAGCAGCTTGGCCGGAGGATGGGGAAGGCCTGAAGCTTTCTTT

J: TRBJ1-2
V: TRBV12-3/TRBV12-4
D: .
size: .
CDR3: CASSPLSQTGSTF
DNA: TGTGCCAGCAGTCCACTTTCCCAGACGGGGAGCACCTTC

J: TRBJ2-6
V: TRBV6-2/TRBV6-3
D: TRBD2
size: few
CDR3: CASTGGGISGANVLTF
DNA: TGTGCCAGCACAGGCGGGGGTATCTCTGGGGCCAACGTCCTGACTTTC

J: TRBJ2-5
V: TRBV7-2
D: .
size: once
CDR3: CASSPAAGREAQYF
DNA: TGTGCCAGCAGTCCCGCGGCGGGGCGTGAGGCCCAGTACTTC

J: TRBJ2-2
V: TRBV6-5
D: TRBD2
size: .
CDR3: CASSIRTSLYTGELFF
DNA: TGTGCCAGCAGCATCCGGACTAGCCTTTACACCGGGGAGCTGTTTTTT

J: TRBJ2-3
V: TRBV20-1
D: .
size: .
CDR3: CSARATHRAGTDTQYF
DNA: TGCAGTGCTCGAGCGACGCACAGGGCGGGCACAGATACGCAGTATTTT

J: TRBJ1-5
V: TRBV14
D: .
size: .
CDR3: CASSPYRPPRGYMGYLQPQHF
DNA: TGTGCCAGCAGCCCCTACCGCCCTCCAAGAGGATATATGGGGTATTTGCAGCCCCAGCATTTT

J: TRBJ2-2
V: TRBV3-1
D: .
size: .
CDR3: CASSRERQTANTGELFF
DNA: TGTGCCAGCAGCCGAGAGCGTCAAACGGCAAACACCGGGGAGCTGTTTTTT

J: TRBJ2-7
V: TRBV20-1
D: .
size: few
CDR3: CSANPRVLGPYEQYF
DNA: TGCAGTGCTAACCCGAGGGTACTAGGTCCCTACGAGCAGTACTTC

J: TRBJ2-7
V: TRBV30
D: TRBD1
size: few
CDR3: CAWSEGTGYEQYF
DNA: TGTGCCTGGAGTGAGGGGACAGGGTACGAGCAGTACTTC

J: TRBJ2-7
V: TRBV29-1
D: .
size: .
CDR3: CSVRGDRGSYEQYF
DNA: TGCAGCGTGAGAGGGGATAGGGGGTCCTACGAGCAGTACTTC

J: TRBJ2-7
V: TRBV18
D: TRBD1
size: .
CDR3: CASPPLQGSAYEQYF
DNA: TGTGCCAGCCCACCCTTACAGGGGTCCGCCTACGAGCAGTACTTC

J: TRBJ2-3
V: TRBV5-1
D: .
size: few
CDR3: CASSPGQRTDTQYF
DNA: TGCGCCAGCAGCCCAGGACAGAGAACAGATACGCAGTATTTT

J: TRBJ2-5
V: TRBV7-3
D: TRBD2
size: many
CDR3: CASSQTSAQETQYF
DNA: TGTGCCAGCAGCCAAACTAGCGCTCAAGAGACCCAGTACTTC

J: TRBJ1-2
V: TRBV6-1
D: .
size: .
CDR3: CASSDLGHRNYGCTF
DNA: TGTGCCAGCAGTGATCTGGGACACCGGAACTATGGCTGCACCTTC